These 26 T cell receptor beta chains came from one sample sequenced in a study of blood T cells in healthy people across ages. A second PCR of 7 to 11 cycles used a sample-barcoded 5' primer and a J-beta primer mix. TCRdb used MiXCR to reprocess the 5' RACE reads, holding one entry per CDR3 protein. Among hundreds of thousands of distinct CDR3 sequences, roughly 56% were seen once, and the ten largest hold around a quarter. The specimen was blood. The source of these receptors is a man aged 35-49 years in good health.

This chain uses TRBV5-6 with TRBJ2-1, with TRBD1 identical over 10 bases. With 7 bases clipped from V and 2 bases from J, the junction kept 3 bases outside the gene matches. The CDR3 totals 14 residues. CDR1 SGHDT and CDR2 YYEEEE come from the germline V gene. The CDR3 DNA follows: TGTGCCAGCGTAGACAGGGGGCCCTACAATGAGCAGTTCTTC. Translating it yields CASVDRGPYNEQFF.

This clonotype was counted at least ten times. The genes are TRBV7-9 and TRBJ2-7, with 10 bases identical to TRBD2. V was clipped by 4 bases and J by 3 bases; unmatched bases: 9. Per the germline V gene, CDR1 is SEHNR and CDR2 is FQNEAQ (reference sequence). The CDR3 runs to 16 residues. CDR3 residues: CASSSPAGGPHYEQYF. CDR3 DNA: TGTGCCAGCAGCTCACCAGCGGGAGGGCCCCACTACGAGCAGTACTTC.

CDR3 sequence reads: CASTPVQLAKNIQYF. The CDR3 nucleotides are TGTGCCAGTACACCAGTTCAATTAGCCAAAAACATTCAGTACTTC. The chain uses TRBV2 and TRBJ2-4, with D hard to call. CDR3 size: 15 residues. The V gene lost 9 bases and the J gene lost 0 bases, with 15 bases spanning the gap. Germline loops: CDR1 SNHLY, CDR2 FYNNEI. The full variable domain, its missing parts supplied by reference TRBV2 and TRBJ2-4, is EPEVTQTPSHQVTQMGQEVILRCVPISNHLYFYWYRQILGQKVEFLVSFYNNEISEKSEIFDDQFSVERPDGSNFTLKIRSTKLEDSAMYFCASTPVQLAKNIQYFGAGTRLSVL.

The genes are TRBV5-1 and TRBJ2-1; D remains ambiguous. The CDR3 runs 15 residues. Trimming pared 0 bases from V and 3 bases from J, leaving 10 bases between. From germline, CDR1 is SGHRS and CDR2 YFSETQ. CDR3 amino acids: CASSLADSFYNEQFF. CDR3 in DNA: TGCGCCAGCAGCTTGGCTGACTCCTTCTACAATGAGCAGTTCTTC.

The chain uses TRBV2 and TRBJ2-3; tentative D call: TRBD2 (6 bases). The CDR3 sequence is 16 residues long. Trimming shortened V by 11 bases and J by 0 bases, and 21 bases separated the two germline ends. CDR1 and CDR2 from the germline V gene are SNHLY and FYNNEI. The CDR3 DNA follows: TGTGCCCGAAGACCGGCGGGAACCTCTAGCACAGATACGCAGTATTTT. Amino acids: CARRPAGTSSTDTQYF. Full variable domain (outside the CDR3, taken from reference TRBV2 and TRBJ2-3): EPEVTQTPSHQVTQMGQEVILRCVPISNHLYFYWYRQILGQKVEFLVSFYNNEISEKSEIFDDQFSVERPDGSNFTLKIRSTKLEDSAMYFCARRPAGTSSTDTQYFGPGTRLTVL.

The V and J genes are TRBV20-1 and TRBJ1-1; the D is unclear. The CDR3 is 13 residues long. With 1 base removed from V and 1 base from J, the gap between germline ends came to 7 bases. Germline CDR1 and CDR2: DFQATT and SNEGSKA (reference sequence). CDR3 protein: CSARARQNTEAFF. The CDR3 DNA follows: TGCAGTGCTAGAGCCAGGCAGAACACTGAAGCTTTCTTT.

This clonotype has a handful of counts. CDR3 bases: TGCGCCAGCAGCCAAGGTTATGTCTCCGGTGAGCAGTTCTTC. It encodes CASSQGYVSGEQFF. This sequence joins TRBV4-3 and TRBJ2-1; no clear D. Germline CDR1 and CDR2: LGHNA and YSLEER. V gave up 1 base and J gave up 9 bases, with 13 bases separating them. There are 14 residues in the CDR3.

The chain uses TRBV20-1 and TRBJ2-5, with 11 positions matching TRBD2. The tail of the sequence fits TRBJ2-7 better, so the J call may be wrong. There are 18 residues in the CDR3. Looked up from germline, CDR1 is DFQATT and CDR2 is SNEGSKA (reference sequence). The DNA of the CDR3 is TGCAGTGCTAGAGATCTGAAATCCGGGACTAGCGGAACCTACGAGCAGTACTTC. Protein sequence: CSARDLKSGTSGTYEQYF.

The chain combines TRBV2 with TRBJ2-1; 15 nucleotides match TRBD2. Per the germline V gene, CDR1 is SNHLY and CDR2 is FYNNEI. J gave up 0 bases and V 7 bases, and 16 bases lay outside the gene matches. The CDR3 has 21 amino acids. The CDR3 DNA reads TGTGCCAGCATGTTACCGGGACTAGCGGGGGGCACCAGGAGCTCCTACAATGAGCAGTTCTTC. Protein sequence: CASMLPGLAGGTRSSYNEQFF.

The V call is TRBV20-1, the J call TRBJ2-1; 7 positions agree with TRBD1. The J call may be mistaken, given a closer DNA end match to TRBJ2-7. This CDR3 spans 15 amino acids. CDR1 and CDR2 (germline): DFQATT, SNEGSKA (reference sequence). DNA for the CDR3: TGCAGTGCTAGAGATCACAGGGGATCCTACAATGAGCAGTACTTC. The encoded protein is CSARDHRGSYNEQYF.

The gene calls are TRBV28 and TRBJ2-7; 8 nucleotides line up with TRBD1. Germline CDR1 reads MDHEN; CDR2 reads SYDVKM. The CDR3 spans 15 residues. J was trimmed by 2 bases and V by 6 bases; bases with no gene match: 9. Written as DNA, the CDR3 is TGTGCCAGCAGCCTACGGACAGGGCGGGCCTACGAGCAGTACTTC. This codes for CASSLRTGRAYEQYF.

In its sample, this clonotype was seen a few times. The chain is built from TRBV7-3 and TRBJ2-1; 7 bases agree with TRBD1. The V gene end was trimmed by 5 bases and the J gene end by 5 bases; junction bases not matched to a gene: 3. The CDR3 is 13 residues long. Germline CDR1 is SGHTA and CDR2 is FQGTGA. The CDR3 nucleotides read TGTGCCAGCAGCCGGGACAGAAACAATGAGCAGTTCTTC. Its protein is CASSRDRNNEQFF.

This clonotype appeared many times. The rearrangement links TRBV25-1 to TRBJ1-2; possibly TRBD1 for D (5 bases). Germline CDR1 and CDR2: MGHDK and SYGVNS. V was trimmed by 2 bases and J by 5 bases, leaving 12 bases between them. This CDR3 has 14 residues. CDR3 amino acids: CASSEPGRDYGYTF. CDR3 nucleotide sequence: TGTGCCAGCAGTGAACCGGGACGGGATTATGGCTACACCTTC.

CDR3 residues: CASSEAGQTNQPQHF. The DNA for the CDR3 is TGTGCCAGCAGTGAAGCGGGACAGACTAATCAGCCCCAGCATTTT. This chain joins TRBV2 and TRBJ1-5; TRBD1 agrees at 7 bases. Germline lookup yields CDR1 SNHLY and CDR2 FYNNEI. The CDR3 totals 15 residues. The junction had 3 bases not matched to a gene; V was cut back by 0 bases and J by 4 bases.

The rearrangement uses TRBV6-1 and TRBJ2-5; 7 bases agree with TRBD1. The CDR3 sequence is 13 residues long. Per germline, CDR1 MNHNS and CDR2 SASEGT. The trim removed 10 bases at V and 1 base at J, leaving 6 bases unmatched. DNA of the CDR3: TGTGCCACGGACAGGCCCCCCCAAGAGACCCAGTACTTC. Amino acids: CATDRPPQETQYF.

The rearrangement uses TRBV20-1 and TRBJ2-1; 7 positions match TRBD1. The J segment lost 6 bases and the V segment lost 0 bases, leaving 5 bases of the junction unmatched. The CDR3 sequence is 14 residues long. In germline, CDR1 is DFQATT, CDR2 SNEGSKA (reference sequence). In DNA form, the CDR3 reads TGCAGTGCTAGAGACAGGGGGTTGTCCAATGAGCAGTTCTTC. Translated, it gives CSARDRGLSNEQFF.

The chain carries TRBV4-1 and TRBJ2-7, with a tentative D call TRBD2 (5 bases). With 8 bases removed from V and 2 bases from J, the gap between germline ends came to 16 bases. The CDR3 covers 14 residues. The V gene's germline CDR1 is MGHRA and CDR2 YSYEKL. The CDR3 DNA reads TGCGCCAGCTCCCCGGTGGGAGAGACCTACGAGCAGTACTTC. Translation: CASSPVGETYEQYF.

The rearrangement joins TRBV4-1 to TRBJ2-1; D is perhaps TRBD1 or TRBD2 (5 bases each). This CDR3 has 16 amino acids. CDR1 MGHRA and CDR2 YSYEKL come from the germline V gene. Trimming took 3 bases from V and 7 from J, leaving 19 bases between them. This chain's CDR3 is CASSQTPGRRFNEQFF. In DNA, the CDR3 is TGCGCCAGCAGCCAGACACCGGGACGCCGGTTTAATGAGCAGTTCTTC.

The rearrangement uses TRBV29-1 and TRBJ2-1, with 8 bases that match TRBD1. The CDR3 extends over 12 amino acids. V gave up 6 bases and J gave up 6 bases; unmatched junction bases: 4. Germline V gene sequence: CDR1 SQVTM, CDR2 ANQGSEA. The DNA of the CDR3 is TGCAGCGTCGGACAGGGAACCAATGAGCAGTTCTTC. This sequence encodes CSVGQGTNEQFF.

The DNA for the CDR3 is TGTGCCAGCAGCTTAGGCGTACGGGTGTCCTACGAGCAGTACTTC. Its translation: CASSLGVRVSYEQYF. The V and J genes are TRBV7-6 and TRBJ2-7, with D unresolved. The CDR3 totals 15 residues. Trimming removed 1 base at V and 1 base at J, with 11 bases between. The germline V gene encodes CDR1 SGHVS and CDR2 FNYEAQ.

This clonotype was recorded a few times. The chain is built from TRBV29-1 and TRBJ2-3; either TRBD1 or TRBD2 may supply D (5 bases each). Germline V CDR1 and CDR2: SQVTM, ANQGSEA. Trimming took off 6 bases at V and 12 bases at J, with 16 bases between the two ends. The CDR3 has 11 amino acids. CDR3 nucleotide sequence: TGCAGCGTGGGGGACCCAGGGTATCAGTATTTT. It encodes CSVGDPGYQYF.

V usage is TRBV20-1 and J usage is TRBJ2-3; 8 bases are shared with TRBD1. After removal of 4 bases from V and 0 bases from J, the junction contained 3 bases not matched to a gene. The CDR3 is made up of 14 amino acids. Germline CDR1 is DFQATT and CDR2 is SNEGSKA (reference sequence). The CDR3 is CSATGQGSTDTQYF. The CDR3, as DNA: TGCAGTGCTACAGGACAGGGTAGCACAGATACGCAGTATTTT.

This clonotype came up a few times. The CDR3 region is CASSLGNWGGTDTQYF. In DNA form, the CDR3 reads TGTGCCAGCAGCCTGGGAAATTGGGGAGGAACAGATACGCAGTATTTT. The gene calls are TRBV3-1 and TRBJ2-3; D possibly corresponds to TRBD2 (6 bases). Trimming left V 4 bases short and J 3 bases short, with 17 bases between. Germline V gene lookup returns CDR1 LGHDT and CDR2 YNNKEL (reference sequence). The CDR3 is 16 residues long.

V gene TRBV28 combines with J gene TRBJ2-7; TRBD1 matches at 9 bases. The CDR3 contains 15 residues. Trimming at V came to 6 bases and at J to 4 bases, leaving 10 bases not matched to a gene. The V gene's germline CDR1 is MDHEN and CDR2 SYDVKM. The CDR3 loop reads CASRLAGTGLYEQYF. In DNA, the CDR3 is TGTGCCAGCAGACTCGCCGGGACAGGGCTGTACGAGCAGTACTTC.

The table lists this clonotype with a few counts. Here the CDR3 reads CASSRLPGGGRPYNEQYF. The CDR3 region has the DNA TGTGCCAGCAGCCGTTTACCGGGAGGCGGGAGACCCTACAATGAGCAGTACTTC. The chain joins TRBV21-1 to TRBJ2-7; the table's D call, TRBD2, was not checked against the DNA. TRBV21-1 is recorded as a pseudogene. The CDR3 has 18 residues.

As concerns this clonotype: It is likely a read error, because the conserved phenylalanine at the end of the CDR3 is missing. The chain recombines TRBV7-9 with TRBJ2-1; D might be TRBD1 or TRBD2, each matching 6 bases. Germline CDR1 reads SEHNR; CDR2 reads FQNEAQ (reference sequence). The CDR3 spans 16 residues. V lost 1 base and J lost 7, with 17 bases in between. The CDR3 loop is CASSLVPGAGENEQFS. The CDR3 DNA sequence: TGTGCCAGCAGCTTAGTGCCGGGGGCAGGGGAGAATGAGCAGTTCTCC.